Given below is one T cell receptor beta chain in context. The CDR3 extends over 13 amino acids. The V end lost 5 bases, the J end lost 5 bases, and 10 bases lay between the germline ends. Germline loops: CDR1 SGHTA, CDR2 FQGTGA. TCRdb called the RT-PCR reads again in MiXCR, with one record for every CDR3 protein. The sample contains more than 550,000 distinct CDR3 sequences, approximately 14% of which appear only once. V gene TRBV7-3 combines with J gene TRBJ2-1, with no clear D. The TCR originated in a female donor in good health, serving as a healthy control. Material: memory CD4+ T cells from blood. The CDR3 is CASSPHRDNEQFF. CDR3 DNA sequence: TGTGCCAGCAGCCCCCACCGGGACAATGAGCAGTTCTTC.